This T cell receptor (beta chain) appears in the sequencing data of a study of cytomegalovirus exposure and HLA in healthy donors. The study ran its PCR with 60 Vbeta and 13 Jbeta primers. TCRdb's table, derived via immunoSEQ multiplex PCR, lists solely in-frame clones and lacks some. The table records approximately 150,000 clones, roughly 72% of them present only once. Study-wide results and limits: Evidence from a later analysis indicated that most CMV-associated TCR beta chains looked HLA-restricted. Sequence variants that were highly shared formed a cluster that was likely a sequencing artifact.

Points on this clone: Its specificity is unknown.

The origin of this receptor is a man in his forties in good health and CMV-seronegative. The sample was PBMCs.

CDR3 sequence (DNA): TGTGCCAGCAGTTACTCCGTCCGTAGATCCTACGAGCAGTACTTC. This gives the protein CASSYSVRRSYEQYF. V gene TRBV6-5 combines with J gene TRBJ2-7, with D hard to call. V dropped 0 bases and J dropped 1 base, with 10 bases sitting between them. Germline CDR1 and CDR2: MNHEY and SVGAGI. This CDR3 is built from 15 residues.